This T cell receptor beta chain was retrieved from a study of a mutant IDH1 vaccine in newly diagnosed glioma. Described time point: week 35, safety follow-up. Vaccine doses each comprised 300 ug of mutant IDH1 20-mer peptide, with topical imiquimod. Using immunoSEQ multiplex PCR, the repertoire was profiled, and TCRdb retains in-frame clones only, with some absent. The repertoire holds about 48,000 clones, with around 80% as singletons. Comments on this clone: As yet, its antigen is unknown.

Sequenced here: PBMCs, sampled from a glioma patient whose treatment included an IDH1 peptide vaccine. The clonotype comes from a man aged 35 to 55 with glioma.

In nucleotides, the CDR3 is TGTGCCAGCAGCTCCAGGGGAGCCGGGGAGCTGTTTTTT. It encodes CASSSRGAGELFF. This chain uses TRBV5-6 with TRBJ2-2; D may be TRBD1 (6 bases). Per the germline V gene, CDR1 is SGHDT and CDR2 is YYEEEE. The CDR3 runs 13 residues. The ends were cut back, 3 bases at V and 6 bases at J, with 9 bases in the middle.